Listed below are T cell receptor beta chains from one sample, sequenced in a study of cytomegalovirus exposure and HLA in healthy donors. Clones were sequenced by immunoSEQ multiplex PCR, and TCRdb holds only the in-frame ones, with some missing. The sample includes 110,000 or so clones, more than 65% of them seen just once. Sequenced sample: PBMCs. The receptors stem from a woman aged 18-29 years in good health and CMV-seronegative. CDR3s include the opening cysteine and the closing phenylalanine or tryptophan. Fields, in order: J gene, V gene, clone size, D gene, CDR3 DNA, CDR3 protein. D genes are given only for firm matches. Some rows have no size entry. The others give once, few or many, or a class for an expanded clone.

J: TRBJ1-1
V: TRBV5-1
size: NA
D: NA
DNA: TGCGCCAGCAGCTTCTCGGGGGGGGTAGAAACTGAAGCTTTCTTT
CDR3: CASSFSGGVETEAFF

J: TRBJ2-1
V: TRBV5-1
size: NA
D: TRBD2
DNA: TGCGCCAGCAGCCTGGGACTAGCGGGAGGGTTATACAATGAGCAGTTCTTC
CDR3: CASSLGLAGGLYNEQFF

J: TRBJ2-2
V: TRBV9
size: NA
D: TRBD2
DNA: TGTGCCAGCAGCCTCTGGCGGGAGGACGGGGAGCTGTTTTTT
CDR3: CASSLWREDGELFF

J: TRBJ2-7
V: TRBV4-1
size: once
D: NA
DNA: TGCGCCAGCAGCCGAGTTCTCGACAGGACCAGCTCCTACGAGCAGTACTTC
CDR3: CASSRVLDRTSSYEQYF

J: TRBJ1-6
V: TRBV30
size: NA
D: TRBD1
DNA: TGTGCCTGGAGAACTACCGGGACAGAGGGTTCACCCCTCCACTTT
CDR3: CAWRTTGTEGSPLHF

J: TRBJ2-1
V: TRBV5-6
size: NA
D: NA
DNA: TGTGCCAGCAGCTTGGACGGCTACAATGAGCAGTTCTTC
CDR3: CASSLDGYNEQFF

J: TRBJ1-1
V: TRBV30
size: NA
D: NA
DNA: TGTGCCTGGAGTTTGGGCAGGGAAGCTTTCTTT
CDR3: CAWSLGREAFF

J: TRBJ2-2
V: TRBV30
size: NA
D: NA
DNA: TGTGCCTGGAGTATGGGCTTAACCGGGGAGCTGTTTTTT
CDR3: CAWSMGLTGELFF

J: TRBJ1-2
V: TRBV7-2
size: NA
D: NA
DNA: TGTGCCAGCAGCCTCCCCTTATATGGCTACACCTTC
CDR3: CASSLPLYGYTF

J: TRBJ2-1
V: TRBV6-6
size: NA
D: NA
DNA: TGTGCCAGTTCGACATCCTACAATGAGCAGTTCTTC
CDR3: CASSTSYNEQFF

J: TRBJ2-7
V: TRBV15
size: few
D: TRBD1
DNA: TGTGCCACCAGCCTTGGGGGACAGACCTACGAGCAGTACTTC
CDR3: CATSLGGQTYEQYF

J: TRBJ1-4
V: TRBV5-4
size: once
D: TRBD1
DNA: TGTGCCAGCAGCTTGGACCCCGGGACAGCTAATGAAAAACTGTTTTTT
CDR3: CASSLDPGTANEKLFF

J: TRBJ2-1
V: TRBV6-5
size: once
D: NA
DNA: TGTGCCAGCAGTTACTCATCTCGGGGTGAGCAGTTCTTC
CDR3: CASSYSSRGEQFF

J: TRBJ1-2
V: TRBV29-1
size: NA
D: TRBD1
DNA: TGCAGCGTTGGTGGCAGGGGGTATGGCTACACCTTC
CDR3: CSVGGRGYGYTF

J: TRBJ2-6
V: TRBV19
size: NA
D: NA
DNA: TGTGCCAGTAGGAAAGAGGCTGGGGCCAACGGCCTGACTTTC
CDR3: CASRKEAGANGLTF

J: TRBJ1-1
V: TRBV7-9
size: once
D: TRBD1
DNA: TGTGCCAGCAGCTTGGGGGACAGGAACACTGAAGCTTTCTTT
CDR3: CASSLGDRNTEAFF

J: TRBJ1-1
V: TRBV5-1
size: few
D: NA
DNA: TGCGCCAGCAGCTTGGGATCGGGGGCTGAAGCTTTCTTT
CDR3: CASSLGSGAEAFF

J: TRBJ2-1
V: TRBV6-5
size: NA
D: TRBD1
DNA: TGTGCCAGCAGTTACTGGGACAGAGAATCCAATGAGCAGTTCTTC
CDR3: CASSYWDRESNEQFF

J: TRBJ2-7
V: TRBV7-9
size: once
D: NA
DNA: TGTTCCAGCAGCCCGCGGGGCTACGAGCAGTACTTC
CDR3: CSSSPRGYEQYF

J: TRBJ2-7
V: TRBV27
size: NA
D: TRBD2
DNA: TGTGCCAGCAGTTCATCCCGGACTAGCGGCCAACAGCAGTACTTC
CDR3: CASSSSRTSGQQQYF

J: TRBJ2-3
V: TRBV6-1
size: NA
D: TRBD2
DNA: TGTGCCAGCACCCAGGGACTACGCACAGATACGCAGTATTTT
CDR3: CASTQGLRTDTQYF

J: TRBJ1-1
V: TRBV10-3
size: NA
D: TRBD1
DNA: TGTGCCATCAGTGAGGGGACAGGGGACACTGAAGCTTTCTTT
CDR3: CAISEGTGDTEAFF

J: TRBJ1-1
V: TRBV7-8
size: once
D: TRBD1
DNA: TGTGCCAGCAGCTTGCAGACAGGGGCGAACACTGAAGCTTTCTTT
CDR3: CASSLQTGANTEAFF

J: TRBJ2-3
V: TRBV14
size: NA
D: NA
DNA: TGTGCCAGCAGCCTACGATTGGGGCGCACAGATACGCAGTATTTT
CDR3: CASSLRLGRTDTQYF

J: TRBJ1-2
V: TRBV12-5
size: NA
D: TRBD1
DNA: TGTGCTAGTGGTTTGGCTAGATGGGACAGGGATCGCTATGGCTACACCTTC
CDR3: CASGLARWDRDRYGYTF

J: TRBJ2-7
V: TRBV27
size: NA
D: NA
DNA: TGTGCCAGCAGTCCATTGACAGACCCCTACGAGCAGTACTTC
CDR3: CASSPLTDPYEQYF

J: TRBJ1-2
V: TRBV7-2
size: few
D: NA
DNA: TGTGCCAGCAGCCCAACCGGTAGTCTTTACGGCTACACCTTC
CDR3: CASSPTGSLYGYTF

J: TRBJ1-1
V: TRBV19
size: NA
D: TRBD1
DNA: TGTGCCAGTAGTATATTACAGGGGGCGGTGAACACTGAAGCTTTCTTT
CDR3: CASSILQGAVNTEAFF

J: TRBJ2-7
V: TRBV28
size: NA
D: NA
DNA: TGTGCCAGCACCTCTAGCCCGGTGATCTACGAGCAGTACTTC
CDR3: CASTSSPVIYEQYF

J: TRBJ1-5
V: TRBV30
size: NA
D: NA
DNA: TGTGCCTCAGGCCCAGGGATCGGCCGCCGTCGCCAGCCCCAGCATTTT
CDR3: CASGPGIGRRRQPQHF

J: TRBJ2-1
V: TRBV7-9
size: NA
D: NA
DNA: TGTGCCAGCAACCTTTTCCCGGGACATCAATACAATGAGCAGTTCTTC
CDR3: CASNLFPGHQYNEQFF

J: TRBJ1-1
V: TRBV5-1
size: NA
D: TRBD1
DNA: TGCGCCAGCAGCTTGGGGGGACAGGGAGAGAGTTCGGCTTTCTTT
CDR3: CASSLGGQGESSAFF

J: TRBJ1-1
V: TRBV4-1
size: NA
D: NA
DNA: TGCGCCAGCAGCCAAGGGCAGGGGATCATGAACACTGAAGCTTTCTTT
CDR3: CASSQGQGIMNTEAFF

J: TRBJ2-7
V: TRBV2
size: NA
D: TRBD2
DNA: TGTGCCAGCAGGGGAGGACTAGCGGGGGGATACGAGCAGTACTTC
CDR3: CASRGGLAGGYEQYF

J: TRBJ1-1
V: TRBV5-1
size: NA
D: NA
DNA: TGCGCCAGCAGCCCGCCGGGCCCAGGGACTGAAGCTTTCTTT
CDR3: CASSPPGPGTEAFF

J: TRBJ2-4
V: TRBV19
size: NA
D: TRBD1
DNA: TGTGCCAGTAGTCCTTGGACAGGGCTAGCCAAAAACATTCAGTACTTC
CDR3: CASSPWTGLAKNIQYF

J: TRBJ2-5
V: TRBV7-2
size: once
D: TRBD2
DNA: TGTGCCAGCAGCTTAGCCGGGACTAGCGGGACTAGGTTCCAAGAGACCCAGTACTTC
CDR3: CASSLAGTSGTRFQETQYF

J: TRBJ2-2
V: TRBV4-1
size: NA
D: NA
DNA: TGCGCCAGCAGCCAAGACCGGAGGGGTTCTGGTAGTGGCGGGGAGCTGTTTTTT
CDR3: CASSQDRRGSGSGGELFF

J: TRBJ1-1
V: TRBV18
size: once
D: NA
DNA: TGTGCCAGCTCACCAATCAGGGCTACGAACACTGAAGCTTTCTTT
CDR3: CASSPIRATNTEAFF

J: TRBJ1-2
V: TRBV19
size: NA
D: NA
DNA: TGTGCCAGTAGTATAGTGACGGGGAGCTATGGCTACACCTTC
CDR3: CASSIVTGSYGYTF

J: TRBJ2-5
V: TRBV5-6
size: NA
D: NA
DNA: TGTGCCAGCAGCTTGTTACTAGAGGAGACCCAGTACTTC
CDR3: CASSLLLEETQYF

J: TRBJ1-1
V: TRBV11-2
size: NA
D: NA
DNA: TGTGCCAGCAGCCAGAGGGACTCCCGAAGAACCGAAGCTTTCTTT
CDR3: CASSQRDSRRTEAFF

J: TRBJ1-2
V: TRBV5-1
size: NA
D: NA
DNA: TGCGCCAGCAGCAGCGGCGGCTCCTATGGCTACACCTTC
CDR3: CASSSGGSYGYTF

J: TRBJ2-1
V: TRBV11-2
size: NA
D: TRBD2
DNA: TGTGCCAGCAGCCCCAGCGGGACTAGCGGGATTAATGAGCAGTTCTTC
CDR3: CASSPSGTSGINEQFF

J: TRBJ1-1
V: TRBV9
size: NA
D: TRBD1
DNA: TGTGCCAGCAGCCCCTGGGGACAGGGAGAAACTGAAGCTTTCTTT
CDR3: CASSPWGQGETEAFF

J: TRBJ2-5
V: TRBV5-1
size: few
D: TRBD2
DNA: TGCGCCAGCAGCTCGGCCGCGGGGGAGTTGGAGACCCAGTACTTC
CDR3: CASSSAAGELETQYF

J: TRBJ1-5
V: TRBV23-1
size: once
D: NA
DNA: TGCGCCAGCAGTCGAACGAGGAGGGACAGCAATCAGCCCCAGCATTTT
CDR3: CASSRTRRDSNQPQHF

J: TRBJ1-2
V: TRBV7-2
size: NA
D: NA
DNA: TGTGCCAGCAGCTTAGTTGGGATAAGATCCTCCAGGGGCTATGGCTACACCTTC
CDR3: CASSLVGIRSSRGYGYTF

J: TRBJ2-1
V: TRBV19
size: NA
D: TRBD2
DNA: TGTGCCAGTAGCTACTCGGGACTAGCGGCCCCGAGCTCCTACAATGAGCAGTTCTTC
CDR3: CASSYSGLAAPSSYNEQFF

J: TRBJ1-2
V: TRBV9
size: NA
D: TRBD1
DNA: TGTGCCAGCAGCGTAGAAGAGGGGGCCCAATATGGCTACACCTTC
CDR3: CASSVEEGAQYGYTF

J: TRBJ2-7
V: TRBV7-5
size: NA
D: NA
DNA: TGTGTCAGAGGCGGGCGGGAGGACCCCCACGAGCAGTACTTC
CDR3: CVRGGREDPHEQYF

J: TRBJ1-1
V: TRBV6-4
size: few
D: TRBD1
DNA: TGTGCCAGCAGTGAATACGGACAGGGTTTTGAAGCTTTCTTT
CDR3: CASSEYGQGFEAFF

J: TRBJ1-2
V: TRBV13
size: once
D: TRBD1
DNA: TGTGCCAGCAGCTCCTACCGGGACAGGGGGATTGCGGGCTATGGCTACACCTTC
CDR3: CASSSYRDRGIAGYGYTF

J: TRBJ1-4
V: TRBV6-5
size: few
D: NA
DNA: TGTGCCAGCAGTTCTGACAGGCGTGCAACTAATGAAAAACTGTTTTTT
CDR3: CASSSDRRATNEKLFF

J: TRBJ1-1
V: TRBV5-6
size: NA
D: NA
DNA: TGTGCCAGCAGCCGGTTGGGAACAGGGCCGAACACTGAAGCTTTCTTT
CDR3: CASSRLGTGPNTEAFF